The 27 T cell receptor beta chains given below trace back to one sample, sequenced in a study of blood T cell repertoires in COVID-19. Sequencing was performed with immunoSEQ multiplex PCR; in TCRdb, only in-frame clones are kept and a portion is missing. The table has 250,000 to 300,000 clones, about 90% seen once. The sample consisted of PBMCs or T cells enriched from blood (not recorded which). The receptors originated from a woman aged 55 to 70 who had recovered from COVID-19.

The chain employs TRBV5-1 and TRBJ2-5; 10 bases match TRBD1. Germline CDR1 is SGHRS and CDR2 is YFSETQ. This CDR3 is 15 amino acids long. The J segment lost 8 bases and the V segment lost 0 bases, leaving 7 bases of the junction unmatched. CDR3 sequence: CASSLGTGGYDTQYF. The DNA for the CDR3 is TGCGCCAGCAGCTTGGGGACAGGGGGTTACGACACCCAGTACTTC.

This sequence joins TRBV28 and TRBJ1-1; D is unclear. This CDR3 contains 12 residues. The ends were cut back, 5 bases at V and 8 bases at J, with 12 bases in the middle. Germline CDR1 MDHEN, CDR2 SYDVKM. The chain's CDR3 is CASSRTGKEAFF. CDR3 sequence (DNA): TGTGCCAGCAGTCGGACCGGGAAGGAAGCTTTCTTT. The complete variable domain, with remaining parts taken from reference TRBV28 and TRBJ1-1, reads DVKVTQSSRYLVKRTGEKVFLECVQDMDHENMFWYRQDPGLGLRLIYFSYDVKMKEKGDIPEGYSVSREKKERFSLILESASTNQTSMYLCASSRTGKEAFFGQGTRLTVV.

The V and J genes are TRBV2 and TRBJ2-7; the D gene is possibly TRBD1 (5 bases). The germline V and J ends were trimmed by 6 bases and 2 bases, with 8 bases remaining between them. This CDR3 is built from 12 residues. Germline V gene data show CDR1 as SNHLY and CDR2 as FYNNEI. The DNA of the CDR3 is TGTGCCAGCAGGGCAGGGACCTACGAGCAGTACTTC. It is translated as CASRAGTYEQYF.

This chain uses TRBV4-1 with TRBJ2-2; 14 bases fit TRBD2. This CDR3 region has 17 residues. V shed 4 bases, J shed 5 bases, and the junction held 6 bases outside the gene matches. Germline CDR1 MGHRA, CDR2 YSYEKL. The CDR3 loop is CASSRGTSGRSTGELFF. The CDR3 DNA follows: TGCGCCAGCAGCCGCGGGACTAGCGGGAGAAGTACCGGGGAGCTGTTTTTT.

Points on this clone: The sample carries other DNA sequences with the same CDR3. The chain joins TRBV9 to TRBJ2-7; 11 nucleotides agree with TRBD2. Germline V gene data show CDR1 as SGDLS and CDR2 as YYNGEE. This CDR3 region has 15 residues. The ends lost 3 bases at V and 0 bases at J; junction bases unmatched: 2. The CDR3 here is CASSATSGSSYEQYF. The CDR3 DNA reads as TGTGCCAGCAGCGCCACTAGCGGGAGCTCCTACGAGCAGTACTTC.

The rearrangement links TRBV14 to TRBJ2-5; D unclear. CDR1 is SGHDN and CDR2 is FVKESK in the germline V gene. Trimming left V 0 bases short and J 7 bases short, with 15 bases between. There are 15 residues in the CDR3. The CDR3 reads CASSQDWLPERTQYF. CDR3 in DNA: TGTGCCAGCAGCCAAGATTGGCTACCGGAGAGGACCCAGTACTTC. The whole variable domain, filled in from reference TRBV14 and TRBJ2-5, reads EAGVTQFPSHSVIEKGQTVTLRCDPISGHDNLYWYRRVMGKEIKFLLHFVKESKQDESGMPNNRFLAERTGGTYSTLKVQPAELEDSGVYFCASSQDWLPERTQYFGPGTRLLVL.

The V call is TRBV27, the J call TRBJ1-2; 7 positions match TRBD1. The CDR3 has 15 amino acids. The V gene's germline CDR1 is MNHEY and CDR2 SMNVEV (reference sequence). J lost 4 bases, V lost 5 bases, and 10 bases had no gene match. In DNA form, the CDR3 reads TGTGCCAGCAGTCCACGTACAGGGGTTGGCTATGGCTACACCTTC. Amino acid sequence: CASSPRTGVGYGYTF.

The V call is TRBV3-1 (or the pseudogene TRBV3-2), the J call TRBJ2-1; 10 bases are shared with TRBD1. CDR3 length: 14 amino acids. CDR1 is LGHDT, CDR2 YNNKEL, per germline (reference sequence). Trimming cost V 6 bases and J 10 bases; bases outside gene matches: 9. CDR3 coding DNA: TGTGCCAGCAGACAGGGGACAGGGGCCGGGGAGCAGTTCTTC. Translating gives CASRQGTGAGEQFF.

This clone came up once. J is TRBJ2-3 and V is TRBV5-6; 7 bases line up with TRBD2. The V segment lost 3 bases and the J segment 3 bases; nucleotides outside the gene matches: 4. Per germline, CDR1 SGHDT and CDR2 YYEEEE. The CDR3 is made up of 14 amino acids. CDR3 loop: CASSSTSMTDTQYF. The DNA for the CDR3 is TGTGCCAGCAGCTCGACTAGCATGACAGATACGCAGTATTTT.

This chain connects TRBV6-5 to TRBJ2-7, with D maybe TRBD2 (6 bases). There are 11 residues in the CDR3. With 6 bases removed from V and 12 bases from J, the gap between germline ends came to 15 bases. Germline assignment: CDR1 MNHEY and CDR2 SVGAGI. For the CDR3, the DNA is TGTGCCAGCAGCCGGGCGGGATCGAGGTACTTC. Translation gives CASSRAGSRYF.

J is TRBJ1-2 and V is TRBV2; 9 positions match TRBD1. The V gene's germline CDR1 is SNHLY and CDR2 FYNNEI. This CDR3 has 14 residues. J was trimmed by 14 bases and V by 4 bases; bases with no gene match: 14. CDR3 residues: CASSAPDRGGSETF. CDR3 nucleotide sequence: TGTGCCAGCAGTGCCCCCGACAGGGGGGGTTCGGAGACCTTC.

The chain carries TRBV30 and TRBJ2-1; the D gene is possibly TRBD2 (6 bases). With 2 bases removed from V and 5 bases from J, the gap between germline ends came to 10 bases. Germline V lookup: CDR1 GTSNPN, CDR2 SVGIG (reference sequence). CDR3 length equals 13 residues. The chain's CDR3 is CAWSPGANNEQFF. CDR3 coding DNA: TGTGCCTGGAGTCCGGGAGCAAACAATGAGCAGTTCTTC.

This rearrangement joins TRBV28 to TRBJ2-7; perhaps TRBD1 as D (5 bases). Germline-derived CDR1 and CDR2 are MDHEN and SYDVKM. V gave up 8 bases and J gave up 0 bases, with 14 bases separating them. There are 14 residues in the CDR3. CDR3 in DNA: TGTGCCAGCCGGCCCGCCAGGGCCTCCTACGAGCAGTACTTC. This gives the protein CASRPARASYEQYF.

The CDR3 DNA reads as TGTGCCAGCACCCCCGGGGTGTTCAACTATGGCTACACCTTC. Translation gives CASTPGVFNYGYTF. The chain recombines TRBV6-5 with TRBJ1-2; no definite D call. Trimming removed 7 bases at V and 2 bases at J, with 14 bases between. Germline V gene lookup returns CDR1 MNHEY and CDR2 SVGAGI. There are 14 residues in the CDR3.

A single count supports this clone. This chain links TRBV4-1 with TRBJ1-4; tentatively, D is TRBD1 (6 bases). The CDR3 contains 16 residues. CDR1 is MGHRA and CDR2 is YSYEKL in the germline V gene. Trimming cost V 0 bases and J 7 bases, with 15 bases left between them. The CDR3 nucleotides read TGCGCCAGCAGCCAAGAATCAAGGGGGAGCGGTGAAAAACTGTTTTTT. Its protein is CASSQESRGSGEKLFF.

The gene calls are TRBV12-5 and TRBJ2-3, with D hard to call. V lost 3 bases and J lost 1, with 5 bases in between. This CDR3 comprises 13 residues. The germline CDR1 and CDR2 sequences are LGHNT and FRNRAP. In nucleotides, the CDR3 is TGTGCTAGTGGTTTCGGAGGCACAGATACGCAGTATTTT. This sequence encodes CASGFGGTDTQYF.

The chain uses TRBV28 and TRBJ1-1; unclear D gene. V lost 2 bases to trimming and J lost 7 bases, with 8 bases between them. This CDR3 has 12 residues. The germline CDR1 and CDR2 sequences are MDHEN and SYDVKM. CDR3 sequence: CASSLGRVEAFF. DNA for the CDR3: TGTGCCAGCAGTTTAGGGCGGGTTGAAGCTTTCTTT.

The V gene is TRBV9, the J gene TRBJ1-2; 7 bases align to TRBD1. J lost 5 bases, V lost 4 bases, and 11 bases had no gene match. Germline lookup yields CDR1 SGDLS and CDR2 YYNGEE. The CDR3 contains 15 residues. The CDR3 nucleotides read TGTGCCAGCAGCCCCCGGGCAGGGGGTTCATATGGCTACACCTTC. Protein product: CASSPRAGGSYGYTF.

This clone has just one count. The chain uses TRBV7-9 and TRBJ2-1; D is possibly TRBD1 (5 bases). The CDR3 runs to 15 residues. The germline V and J ends were trimmed by 1 base and 2 bases, with 9 bases remaining between them. CDR1 SEHNR and CDR2 FQNEAQ come from the germline V gene (reference sequence). This chain's CDR3 is CASSLVQGTYNEQFF. The CDR3 nucleotides are TGTGCCAGCAGCTTAGTCCAGGGTACCTACAATGAGCAGTTCTTC.

This clone was counted once. The rearrangement uses TRBV7-8 and TRBJ2-1; tentative D call: TRBD2 (6 bases). V lost 3 bases to trimming and J lost 7 bases, with 13 bases between them. Germline V CDR1 and CDR2: SGHVS, FQNEAQ. The CDR3 length is 14 residues. CDR3 residues: CASSFRETGNEQFF. In DNA, the CDR3 is TGTGCCAGCAGCTTCCGGGAGACTGGGAATGAGCAGTTCTTC.

The gene calls are TRBV6-4 and TRBJ1-1; D gene unclear. V was pared by 7 bases and J by 11 bases, with 23 bases between. CDR3 length: 14 residues. The V gene's germline CDR1 is MRHNA and CDR2 SNTAGT. DNA for the CDR3: TGTGCCAGCACCCATTCAAAGTCGGGTTCTTGGGCTTTCTTT. Protein sequence: CASTHSKSGSWAFF.

V usage is TRBV7-9 and J usage is TRBJ2-1, with TRBD2 identical over 7 bases. Unmatched junction bases numbered 10, after V lost 4 bases and J lost 10 bases. CDR3 size: 14 residues. Germline lookup yields CDR1 SEHNR and CDR2 FQNEAQ (reference sequence). CDR3: CASSSVGGSLEQFF. CDR3 DNA: TGTGCCAGCAGCTCAGTGGGCGGGAGCCTAGAGCAGTTCTTC.

J is TRBJ2-7 and V is TRBV3-1 (or the pseudogene TRBV3-2); the D gene is possibly TRBD2 (5 bases). Germline CDR1 LGHDT, CDR2 YNNKEL (reference sequence). Trimming removed 1 base at V and 5 bases at J, with 15 bases between. This CDR3 has 15 amino acids. The CDR3 loop reads CASSQVRSGSDEQYF. The CDR3 nucleotides are TGTGCCAGCAGCCAAGTTCGATCGGGGAGTGACGAGCAGTACTTC.

The rearrangement uses TRBV3-1 (or the pseudogene TRBV3-2) and TRBJ1-2; 8 bases are a match to TRBD1. This CDR3 has 14 residues. Germline CDR1 reads LGHDT; CDR2 reads YNNKEL (reference sequence). After removal of 4 bases from V and 4 bases from J, the junction contained 5 bases not matched to a gene. The CDR3 reads CASSPRQGPYGYTF. The DNA for the CDR3 is TGTGCCAGCAGCCCACGACAGGGGCCCTATGGCTACACCTTC.

The chain has TRBV7-9 and TRBJ1-1; D is uncertain. Per the germline V gene, CDR1 is SEHNR and CDR2 is FQNEAQ (reference sequence). Trimming removed 3 bases at V and 11 bases at J, with 10 bases between. This CDR3 has 11 amino acids. CDR3 residues: CASSFAVEAFF. CDR3 coding DNA: TGTGCCAGCAGCTTTGCCGTAGAGGCTTTCTTT.

V and J are TRBV5-1 and TRBJ2-1; TRBD2 might be the D (8 bases). The CDR3 consists of 15 residues. Deletions cut 1 base from V and 10 bases from J, with 18 bases between. Germline V gives CDR1 SGHRS, CDR2 YFSETQ. CDR3 sequence (DNA): TGCGCCAGCAGCTTGCACCTGACAGGGACTAGGGAGCAGTTCTTC. Translation gives CASSLHLTGTREQFF.

This clone has a handful of counts. The chain recombines TRBV7-9 with TRBJ1-3, with 7 bases aligning to TRBD1. The CDR3 is made up of 14 amino acids. Unmatched junction bases numbered 6, after V lost 6 bases and J lost 4 bases. The germline gives CDR1 SEHNR, CDR2 FQNEAQ (reference sequence). This CDR3 reads CASREQGTGNTIYF. The CDR3 coding sequence is TGTGCCAGCAGAGAACAGGGGACGGGAAACACCATATATTTT.